A single sample gave rise to the 14 T cell receptor beta chains below, sequenced in a study of cytotoxic CD8 clonotypes in ibrutinib-treated CLL. Profiling relied on immunoSEQ multiplex PCR, and the TCRdb table lists in-frame clones only, not all of them. This table holds about 250,000 clones, roughly 74% found once. The specimen comprised PBMCs, sampled after 24 months of ibrutinib treatment. The origin of the receptors is a human donor with chronic lymphocytic leukemia.

The chain combines TRBV6-5 with TRBJ1-1; D not certain. Germline CDR1 reads MNHEY; CDR2 reads SVGAGI. The ends were cut back, 5 bases at V and 1 base at J, with 8 bases in the middle. CDR3 length: 13 residues. The CDR3 spells CASSTPRNTEAFF. Here the CDR3 DNA reads TGTGCCAGCAGTACCCCCAGGAACACTGAAGCTTTCTTT.

The CDR3 here is CASCGTGYNEQYF. The CDR3 DNA follows: TGCGCCAGTTGCGGGACAGGATATAACGAGCAGTACTTC. V gene TRBV5-1 combines with J gene TRBJ2-7, with 8 bases identical to TRBD1. From germline, CDR1 is SGHRS and CDR2 YFSETQ. This CDR3 is 13 amino acids long. After removal of 8 bases from V and 5 bases from J, the junction contained 9 bases not matched to a gene.

The V gene is TRBV12-5, the J gene TRBJ2-2; tentative D call: TRBD1 (6 bases). The ends were cut back, 0 bases at V and 3 bases at J, with 8 bases in the middle. The CDR3 has 15 residues. The V gene's germline CDR1 is LGHNT and CDR2 FRNRAP. Here the CDR3 DNA reads TGTGCTAGTGGTTTGGTACCAGGGGACACCGGGGAGCTGTTTTTT. It translates to CASGLVPGDTGELFF.

This rearrangement joins TRBV29-1 to TRBJ2-3, with a possible D match to TRBD1 (5 bases). The CDR3 totals 13 residues. CDR1 is SQVTM and CDR2 is ANQGSEA in the germline V gene. The ends were cut back, 4 bases at V and 2 bases at J, with 10 bases in the middle. The CDR3 is CSVGRQPTDTQYF. CDR3 nucleotides: TGCAGCGTTGGCCGACAGCCCACAGATACGCAGTATTTT.

Here the CDR3 DNA reads TGTGCCTGGAGGGACACCCACTATGGCTACACCTTC. Encoded protein: CAWRDTHYGYTF. The gene calls are TRBV30 and TRBJ1-2, with D possibly matching TRBD1 (5 bases). Germline lookup yields CDR1 GTSNPN and CDR2 SVGIG (reference sequence). The CDR3 totals 12 residues. Between the trimmed V and J ends, which lost 3 bases and 3 bases, there was a span of 8 bases.

The chain joins TRBV15 to TRBJ2-7; no reliable D call. From germline, CDR1 is LNHNV and CDR2 YYDKDF (reference sequence). Between the trimmed V and J ends, which lost 1 base and 0 bases, there was a span of 4 bases. The CDR3 runs to 13 residues. The CDR3 bases are TGTGCCACCAGCAGAGGTGCCTCCTACGAGCAGTACTTC. This encodes CATSRGASYEQYF.

V gene TRBV10-3 combines with J gene TRBJ2-6; D is unresolved. CDR1 and CDR2 from the germline V gene are ENHRY and SYGVKD. The CDR3 sequence is 15 residues long. The V end was cut by 0 bases, the J end by 1 base, with 4 bases between. The CDR3 DNA sequence: TGTGCCATCAGTGAGTCGTGGTCTGGGGCCAACGTCCTGACTTTC. It specifies CAISESWSGANVLTF.

The V call is TRBV7-9, the J call TRBJ1-1; D is unresolved. The CDR3 length is 14 residues. Trimming took 8 bases from V and 8 from J, leaving 21 bases between them. Germline CDR1 is SEHNR and CDR2 is FQNEAQ (reference sequence). CDR3 protein: CASALTRRPGEAFF. CDR3 nucleotide sequence: TGTGCCAGCGCCTTGACCCGGAGGCCCGGGGAAGCTTTCTTT. Full variable domain (outside the CDR3, taken from reference TRBV7-9 and TRBJ1-1): DTGVSQNPRHKITKRGQNVTFRCDPISEHNRLYWYRQTLGQGPEFLTYFQNEAQLEKSRLLSDRFSAERPKGSFSTLEIQRTEQGDSAMYLCASALTRRPGEAFFGQGTRLTVV.

The chain uses TRBV19 and TRBJ2-1; either TRBD1 or TRBD2 may supply D (5 bases each). CDR3 length equals 16 residues. Germline CDR1 is LNHDA and CDR2 is SQIVND (reference sequence). Trimming cost V 7 bases and J 5 bases, with 21 bases left between them. The CDR3 region has the DNA TGTGCCAGTACCTCTCCCGGGACGAGACCCAACAATGAGCAGTTCTTC. It translates to CASTSPGTRPNNEQFF. The whole variable domain, remainder taken from reference TRBV19 and TRBJ2-1, is DGGITQSPKYLFRKEGQNVTLSCEQNLNHDAMYWYRQDPGQGLRLIYYSQIVNDFQKGDIAEGYSVSREKKESFPLTVTSAQKNPTAFYLCASTSPGTRPNNEQFFGPGTRLTVL.

The genes are TRBV29-1 and TRBJ1-1; D perhaps matches TRBD1 (6 bases). From germline, CDR1 is SQVTM and CDR2 ANQGSEA. Deletions cut 6 bases from V and 1 base from J, with 15 bases between. The CDR3 contains 14 residues. The CDR3: CSVQLTTGNTEAFF. The CDR3 DNA is TGCAGCGTCCAACTTACGACAGGGAACACTGAAGCTTTCTTT.

J is TRBJ1-1 and V is TRBV4-1; D is possibly TRBD1 (5 bases). Germline CDR1 reads MGHRA; CDR2 reads YSYEKL. The length of the CDR3 is 14 residues. Trimming cost V 3 bases and J 6 bases, with 14 bases left between them. For the CDR3, the DNA is TGCGCCAGCAGCCACGGACCGGCGGGGGCTGAAGCTTTCTTT. Residues: CASSHGPAGAEAFF.

This chain joins TRBV5-1 and TRBJ2-1; D ambiguous. Per the germline V gene, CDR1 is SGHRS and CDR2 is YFSETQ. The CDR3 is made up of 12 amino acids. V lost 0 bases and J 4 bases, leaving 2 bases between the germline ends. CDR3 DNA: TGCGCCAGCAGCTTGGAGTACAATGAGCAGTTCTTC. Translating it yields CASSLEYNEQFF.

This clone has more than one count but fewer than ten. This chain uses TRBV28 with TRBJ1-3; D is undetermined. The ends were cut back, 8 bases at V and 4 bases at J, with 6 bases in the middle. CDR1 and CDR2 from the germline V gene are MDHEN and SYDVKM. The CDR3 spans 11 residues. The CDR3 loop is CASALGNTIYF. CDR3 DNA sequence: TGTGCCAGCGCCCTAGGAAACACCATATATTTT.

The CDR3 sequence: CASSLDGTGNGYTF. Here the CDR3 DNA reads TGTGCCAGCAGCTTAGATGGGACAGGGAATGGCTACACCTTC. The chain combines TRBV11-2 with TRBJ1-2, with TRBD1 matching 9 bases. V dropped 0 bases and J dropped 6; count of bases not matched to a gene: 2. Germline values: CDR1 SGHAT, CDR2 FQNNGV. The CDR3 spans 14 residues.